This TCR beta chain was recorded in a study of blood T cell repertoires in COVID-19. The protocol was immunoSEQ multiplex PCR, while the TCRdb copy is restricted to in-frame clones and leaves out a portion. This sample carries hundreds of thousands of clones, more than 80% of them seen once, and the ten largest clones take 0.95% to 1.2%. The CDR3 runs 15 residues. Germline assignment: CDR1 LGHDT and CDR2 YNNKEL (reference sequence). With 1 base removed from V and 7 bases from J, the gap between germline ends came to 13 bases. The sequenced sample consisted of PBMCs or T cells enriched from blood (not recorded which). This receptor was obtained from a man aged 30 to 39 who had recovered from COVID-19. This chain uses TRBV3-1 (or the pseudogene TRBV3-2) with TRBJ1-4, with a possible D match to TRBD1 (6 bases). CDR3 nucleotide sequence: TGTGCCAGCAGCCAAGGATCTGGGGGCAGTGAAAAACTGTTTTTT. Amino acid sequence: CASSQGSGGSEKLFF.